This T cell receptor beta chain was captured by sequencing in a study of naive CD8 T cells in extremely preterm neonates. Study information: Adult ages are 25-50 years in the abstract, 20-50 in methods.

The CDR3 contains 13 residues. The ends were cut back, 4 bases at V and 8 bases at J, with 9 bases in the middle. In germline, CDR1 is MNHEY, CDR2 SVGAGI. Clones were read by immunoSEQ multiplex PCR, and TCRdb kept only the in-frame ones, dropping some. The sample records about 4,200 clones, over 95% being singletons. The V gene is TRBV6-5, the J gene TRBJ1-6; D is unclear. The sample comprised naive CD8+ T cells from blood. This TCR came from a human donor in good health. CDR3 coding DNA: TGTGCCAGCAGTTCGTCCCCCCATTCACCCCTCCACTTT. It specifies CASSSSPHSPLHF.